Below, 9 T cell receptor beta chains from the same sample are listed, as sequenced in a study of CD4+ T cells in melanoma. TCRdb keeps only in-frame clones here, not all; method: immunoSEQ multiplex PCR. The sample carries some 14,000 clones, about 62% recorded once. The sequencing sample was made of cells from a culture (not recorded whether cultured in vitro). The receptors shown here come from a human donor with melanoma.

The rearrangement links TRBV11-3 to TRBJ2-1; perhaps TRBD2 as D (6 bases). CDR3 size: 15 residues. Germline V gene sequence: CDR1 SGHNT, CDR2 YENEEA. The V end lost 1 base, the J end lost 8 bases, and 15 bases lay between the germline ends. Here the CDR3 reads CASSLGRGEVDEQFF. The CDR3 bases are TGTGCCAGCAGCTTAGGCAGAGGGGAGGTGGATGAGCAGTTCTTC.

This clone was seen a few times. The chain couples TRBV5-1 to TRBJ2-7, with 12 bases aligning to TRBD2. V trimming: 2 bases; J trimming: 3 bases; junction bases outside the gene matches: 3. CDR1 is SGHRS and CDR2 is YFSETQ in the germline V gene. This CDR3 has 15 residues. CDR3 bases: TGCGCCAGCAGCTTAACTAGCGGGGGGAACTACGAGCAGTACTTC. Translated: CASSLTSGGNYEQYF.

The chain recombines TRBV4-2 with TRBJ1-5; 7 bases are a match to TRBD1. Germline lookup yields CDR1 LGHNA and CDR2 YNFKEQ. Trimming took 4 bases from V and 3 from J; bases not matched to a gene: 6. CDR3 length equals 15 residues. The CDR3 bases are TGTGCCAGCAGCCCAGGAGACAGGGACAATCAGCCCCAGCATTTT. Its translation is CASSPGDRDNQPQHF.

The chain uses TRBV6-5 and TRBJ1-2; D gene uncertain. Per the germline V gene, CDR1 is MNHEY and CDR2 is SVGAGI. The CDR3 loop spans 14 amino acids. The ends were cut back, 5 bases at V and 0 bases at J, with 10 bases in the middle. CDR3 nucleotide sequence: TGTGCCAGCAGTCCGATCGTGACTAACTATGGCTACACCTTC. Translating it yields CASSPIVTNYGYTF.

This clone was observed a handful of times. This chain joins TRBV10-1 and TRBJ1-1; D gene uncertain. V was clipped by 8 bases and J by 8 bases, with 12 bases between them. CDR3 length equals 11 residues. Germline V gene sequence: CDR1 WNHNN, CDR2 SYGVQD (reference sequence). The CDR3 sequence: CASRWPREAFF. In nucleotides, the CDR3 is TGCGCCAGCCGCTGGCCCCGAGAAGCTTTCTTT.

CDR3 coding DNA: TGTGCCAGCAGCCGTAGCGGATTGAACACTGAAGCTTTCTTT. It specifies CASSRSGLNTEAFF. The chain couples TRBV9 to TRBJ1-1; D gene uncertain. The CDR3 spans 14 residues. Deletions cut 4 bases from V and 0 bases from J, with 10 bases between. From germline, CDR1 is SGDLS and CDR2 YYNGEE.

V usage is TRBV29-1 and J usage is TRBJ1-4, with 12 positions matching TRBD1. V was clipped by 4 bases and J by 5 bases; unmatched bases: 5. Germline V lookup: CDR1 SQVTM, CDR2 ANQGSEA. The CDR3 has 15 residues. CDR3 in DNA: TGCAGCGTTGGCGGGACAGGGGGCTCGAATGAAAAACTGTTTTTT. This sequence encodes CSVGGTGGSNEKLFF. Variable domain in full (rest from reference TRBV29-1 and TRBJ1-4): SAVISQKPSRDICQRGTSLTIQCQVDSQVTMMFWYRQQPGQSLTLIATANQGSEATYESGFVIDKFPISRPNLTFSTLTVSNMSPEDSSIYLCSVGGTGGSNEKLFFGSGTQLSVL.

This clone was detected a few times. This chain links TRBV18 with TRBJ2-7; D is unclear. V was shortened by 1 base and J by 6 bases, with 1 base between the two germline ends. The CDR3 runs 10 residues. In germline, CDR1 is KGHSH, CDR2 LQKENI. CDR3 region: CASSPREQYF. The CDR3, as DNA: TGTGCCAGCTCACCACGCGAGCAGTACTTC. Complete variable domain (other parts from reference TRBV18 and TRBJ2-7): NAGVMQNPRHLVRRRGQEARLRCSPMKGHSHVYWYRQLPEEGLKFMVYLQKENIIDESGMPKERFSAEFPKEGPSILRIQQVVRGDSAAYFCASSPREQYFGPGTRLTVT.

This clone has just one count. The chain combines TRBV15 with TRBJ1-6; D is unresolved. Germline V gene sequence: CDR1 LNHNV, CDR2 YYDKDF (reference sequence). Trimming removed 5 bases at V and 0 bases at J, with 5 bases between. This CDR3 contains 14 residues. The CDR3 protein is CATSGSSYNSPLHF. The CDR3 nucleotides read TGTGCCACCAGCGGGAGCTCCTATAATTCACCCCTCCACTTT. The full variable domain, rest sourced from reference TRBV15 and TRBJ1-6, is DAMVIQNPRYQVTQFGKPVTLSCSQTLNHNVMYWYQQKSSQAPKLLFHYYDKDFNNEADTPDNFQSRRPNTSFCFLDIRSPGLGDTAMYLCATSGSSYNSPLHFGNGTRLTVT.